This paragraph reports one T cell receptor (beta chain). This clone was seen a handful of times. The target of this receptor is not known. No per-base quality is available; no much larger clone lies one base away. TCRbeta CDR3 regions were amplified from genomic DNA by means of the immunoSEQ Assay, a bias-controlled multiplex PCR. The authors' pipeline ran thus. Nucleated cell counts per sample were estimated from amplification of reference gene primers within the assay. To quantify the absolute abundance of each unique TCRbeta CDR3 rearrangement, sequence reads were collapsed and filtered. For each sample, productive Simpson clonality was calculated by taking the square root of Simpson's diversity index across productive rearrangements. This immuneACCESS table, as held by TCRdb, lists in-frame sequences with V and J called but not all clones. Of the missing ones, under half trace to an unresolved V gene in checked studies; the others have no known cause. Clone size and the V and J calls come from that table; the DNA yielded D and trimming. The sample records 200,000 to 300,000 clones, roughly 88% of which are singletons. The ten largest clones capture about 2.5% of the sample.

These data are taken from a study of blood T cell repertoires in COVID-19 (dated by TCRdb to 2019 to 2021). For the wider study: Samples covering the acute and convalescent phases of COVID-19 were provided by collaborators in the United States, Italy and Spain. The repertoires were released in a freely available public database intended as a resource for research on the immune response to SARS-CoV-2. HLA class I and class II types, where available, came from metadata supplied by the sample provider rather than from assay-based typing. The dataset comprised deeply sampled blood TCRbeta repertoires from subjects exposed to, actively infected with, or recovered from COVID-19. The material from the prospective study consisted of cDNA or gDNA derived from T cells, B-cell-depleted T cells, or PBMCs. Nearly every sample came with metadata listing a de-identified subject ID, COVID-19 status, age in years and sex. The samples were drawn from the first 160 participants of the ongoing ImmuneRACE study and from over a thousand subjects provided by 6 global collaborators. What the study reported, not specific to this receptor: The quantity of clinical and demographic metadata differed by source and by participant and was supplied without curation.

Enrolling through a virtual design, the prospective study's participants ranged in age from roughly 18 to 95 years and lived across 24 United States geographic areas. In the prospective study, participants were assigned to cohorts based on the clinical history participants reported in a screening survey and a study questionnaire. In the prospective study, whole blood, serum and a nasopharyngeal or oropharyngeal swab were collected from each participant by mobile phlebotomists. Additional blood draws and questionnaires over an approximately 2-month period could optionally be provided by prospective study participants. Before DNA extraction, blood samples from the prospective study were shipped at room temperature or frozen. Including cysteine and phenylalanine, the CDR3 has 11 amino acids. Just CDR3 DNA is preserved here, 33 bases in frame from base 1. Trimming takes 6 bases from V and 9 bases from J, and the germline ends sit 9 bases apart.

This clonotype was obtained from a woman in her thirties or forties with acute COVID-19. The V and J genes are TRBV12-3 or TRBV12-4 and TRBJ2-1, with a tentative D gene TRBD2 over 6 matching bases. Sequences were obtained from PBMCs or T cells enriched from blood (not recorded which). The nucleotide sequence is given as TGTGCCAGCAGCTTTAGCGGTGAGCAGTTCTTC. This translates into CASSFSGEQFF.